This T cell receptor (beta chain) was obtained from a study of blood T cells in healthy people across ages. The use of a sample-barcoded 5' primer and a J-beta primer mix characterized a second PCR of roughly 6 to 11 cycles. TCRdb re-called the 5' RACE reads through MiXCR, storing one row per CDR3 protein. Of 600,000 to 1,000,000 distinct CDR3 sequences listed, 58% were seen once; the top ten hold approximately 23%. The V and J ends lost 2 bases and 4 bases, in that order; junction bases with no gene match: 8. Germline V gene lookup returns CDR1 MNHEY and CDR2 SVGAGI. The CDR3 covers 17 residues. Comments on this clonotype: Its antigen is not identified.

Broader study findings: Among long-lived donors, naive CD4+ cells were more numerous and diversity higher than in aged donors.

The clonotype was recovered from a man aged 25-45 years in good health. The source material was blood. V is TRBV6-5 and J is TRBJ1-1, with 12 bases identical to TRBD1. CDR3 loop: CASSYRGTGQGATEAFF. The CDR3 coding sequence is TGTGCCAGCAGTTACAGAGGAACGGGACAGGGGGCCACTGAAGCTTTCTTT.